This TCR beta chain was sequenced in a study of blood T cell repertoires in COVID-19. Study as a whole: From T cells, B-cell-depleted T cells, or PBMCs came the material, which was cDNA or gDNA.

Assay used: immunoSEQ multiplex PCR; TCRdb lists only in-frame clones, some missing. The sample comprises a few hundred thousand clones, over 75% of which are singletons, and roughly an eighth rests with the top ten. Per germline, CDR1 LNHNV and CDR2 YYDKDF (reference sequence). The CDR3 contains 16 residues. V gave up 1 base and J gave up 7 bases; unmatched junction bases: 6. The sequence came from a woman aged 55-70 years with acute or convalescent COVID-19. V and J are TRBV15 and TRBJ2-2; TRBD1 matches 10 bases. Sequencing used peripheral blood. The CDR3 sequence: CATSRGGTGAFGELFF. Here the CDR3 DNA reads TGTGCCACCAGCAGAGGCGGGACAGGGGCTTTCGGGGAGCTGTTTTTT.